Presented here are 8 T cell receptor beta chains from one specimen sequenced in a study of control samples from healthy donors and cancer patients. Method: immunoSEQ multiplex PCR; TCRdb's copy keeps in-frame clones and lacks some. The table includes 100,000 to 150,000 clones, 87% detected once. The sample was blood. Source of these receptors: a man in his forties in good health.

The J gene is TRBJ1-4, the V gene TRBV7-2; D call uncertain. The V and J ends lost 6 bases and 5 bases respectively, with 13 bases between them. The CDR3 length is 14 residues. Germline V lookup: CDR1 SGHTA, CDR2 FQGNSA. The CDR3 loop is CASRPDPLNEKLFF. The CDR3 DNA sequence: TGTGCCAGCAGACCTGACCCACTCAATGAAAAACTGTTTTTT.

The chain recombines TRBV23-1 with TRBJ1-3; tentatively, D is TRBD1 (5 bases). TRBV23-1 is reported as an ORF; its role is uncertain. V lost 0 bases and J 4 bases, leaving 10 bases between the germline ends. There are 15 residues in the CDR3. CDR3 sequence reads: CASSQSGGEGNTIYF. The DNA of the CDR3 is TGCGCCAGCAGTCAATCGGGAGGGGAAGGAAACACCATATATTTT.

This rearrangement joins TRBV29-1 to TRBJ2-1; TRBD2 agrees at 9 bases. Per germline, CDR1 SQVTM and CDR2 ANQGSEA. V lost 4 bases and J lost 10; bases outside the gene matches: 8. This CDR3 contains 13 residues. The CDR3 reads CSVVWGLAGEQFF. DNA of the CDR3: TGCAGCGTTGTGTGGGGGCTAGCGGGGGAGCAGTTCTTC.

The rearrangement joins TRBV7-2 to TRBJ2-4, with 9 bases fitting TRBD1. Trimming at V came to 6 bases and at J to 6 bases, leaving 18 bases not matched to a gene. The CDR3 has 18 residues. Germline-derived CDR1 and CDR2 are SGHTA and FQGNSA. The CDR3 coding sequence is TGTGCCAGCAGTCCCGGGACAGGGACCAGGGAGGGGGGAAACATTCAGTACTTC. Translation: CASSPGTGTREGGNIQYF.

J is TRBJ1-3 and V is TRBV7-6; D is perhaps TRBD1 (5 bases). This CDR3 is 17 amino acids long. The V and J ends lost 5 bases and 2 bases respectively, with 19 bases between them. CDR1 and CDR2 (germline): SGHVS, FNYEAQ. CDR3 protein: CASSPLRRGATGNTIYF. CDR3 DNA: TGTGCCAGCAGCCCATTAAGGCGCGGGGCCACTGGAAACACCATATATTTT.

This clone was seen only a few times. The chain carries TRBV20-1 and TRBJ1-3; D possibly corresponds to TRBD1 (5 bases). The CDR3 covers 11 residues. Germline assignment: CDR1 DFQATT and CDR2 SNEGSKA (reference sequence). The V end lost 5 bases, the J end lost 8 bases, and 10 bases lay between the germline ends. The chain's CDR3 is CSAQQVDTIYF. CDR3 sequence (DNA): TGCAGTGCTCAACAGGTGGACACCATATATTTT.

This chain uses TRBV25-1 with TRBJ1-4; D unresolved. This CDR3 has 15 residues. The V gene lost 4 bases and the J gene lost 4 bases, with 13 bases spanning the gap. Germline V gene sequence: CDR1 MGHDK, CDR2 SYGVNS. CDR3 in DNA: TGTGCCAGCAGTGGGCGGACTCCCGTTAATGAAAAACTGTTTTTT. Amino acids: CASSGRTPVNEKLFF.

The chain is built from TRBV30 and TRBJ1-2; D not resolved. Germline CDR1 GTSNPN, CDR2 SVGIG (reference sequence). This CDR3 spans 14 amino acids. Between the trimmed V and J ends, which lost 1 base and 7 bases, there was a span of 16 bases. The CDR3 DNA reads TGTGCCTGGAGTGATAAGGGAACGAGGTCTGGCTACACCTTC. Amino acid sequence: CAWSDKGTRSGYTF.